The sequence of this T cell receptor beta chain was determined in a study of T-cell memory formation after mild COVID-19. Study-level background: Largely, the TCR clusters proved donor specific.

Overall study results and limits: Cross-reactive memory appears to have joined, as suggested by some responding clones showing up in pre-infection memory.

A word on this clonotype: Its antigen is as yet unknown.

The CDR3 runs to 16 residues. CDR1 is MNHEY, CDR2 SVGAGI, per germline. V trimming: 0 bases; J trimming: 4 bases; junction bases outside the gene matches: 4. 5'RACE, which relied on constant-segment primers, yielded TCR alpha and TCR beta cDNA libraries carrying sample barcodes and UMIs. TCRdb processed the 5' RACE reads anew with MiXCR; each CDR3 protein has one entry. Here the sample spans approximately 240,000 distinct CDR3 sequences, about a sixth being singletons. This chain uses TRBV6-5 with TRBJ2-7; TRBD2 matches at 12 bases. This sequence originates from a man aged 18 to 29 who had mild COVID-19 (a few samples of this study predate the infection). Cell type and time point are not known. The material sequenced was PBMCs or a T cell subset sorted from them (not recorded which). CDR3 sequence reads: CASSYSRTSGIYEQYV. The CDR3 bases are TGTGCCAGCAGTTACTCACGGACTAGCGGGATTTACGAGCAGTACGTC.